This note documents a single TCR beta chain sequence. Its antigen is unknown. These data are taken from a study of glioma-infiltrating T cells. The study, taken as a whole, reports: Gliomas, especially low-grade, showed above-expected tissue-blood divergence; non-neoplastic patients showed below.

Amplification of TCR alpha and beta CDR3 regions from RNA used iRepertoire nested multiplex PCR. MiXCR was run by TCRdb on the multiplex PCR reads, yielding one entry per CDR3 protein. The table shows approximately 110,000 distinct CDR3 sequences, with about 23% occurring only once. V shed 4 bases and J shed 5 bases, with 10 bases lying between them. The CDR3 is made up of 12 amino acids. Looked up from germline, CDR1 is SGHNT and CDR2 is YYREEE (reference sequence). This chain links TRBV5-4 with TRBJ2-7; D call uncertain. The specimen sequenced was glioma tissue, nonneoplastic brain tissue, or PBMCs (not recorded which). This sequence originates from a human donor with low-grade glioma or glioblastoma, undergoing nonglioma brain surgery, or in good health (not recorded which). The CDR3 spells CASSKNFDEQYF. In DNA, the CDR3 is TGTGCCAGCAGCAAAAACTTCGACGAGCAGTACTTC.